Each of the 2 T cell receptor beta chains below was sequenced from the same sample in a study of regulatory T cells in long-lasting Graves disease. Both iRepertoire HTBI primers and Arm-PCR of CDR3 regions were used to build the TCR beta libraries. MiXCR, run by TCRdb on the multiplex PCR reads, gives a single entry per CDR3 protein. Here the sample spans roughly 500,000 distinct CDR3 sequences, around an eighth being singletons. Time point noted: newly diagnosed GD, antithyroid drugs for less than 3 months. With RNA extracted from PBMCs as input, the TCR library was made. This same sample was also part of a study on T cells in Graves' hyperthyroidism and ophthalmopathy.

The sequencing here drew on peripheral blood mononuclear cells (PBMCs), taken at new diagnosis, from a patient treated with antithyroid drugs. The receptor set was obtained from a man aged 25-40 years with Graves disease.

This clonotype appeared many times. CDR3 region: CASSLGEVAYNEQFF. In nucleotides, the CDR3 is TGCGCCAGCAGCTTGGGGGAGGTAGCCTACAATGAGCAGTTCTTC. The chain combines TRBV5-1 with TRBJ2-1; a possible D gene is TRBD2 (6 bases). Trimming took off 0 bases at V and 2 bases at J, with 9 bases between the two ends. The CDR3 totals 15 residues. Germline V gene lookup returns CDR1 SGHRS and CDR2 YFSETQ.

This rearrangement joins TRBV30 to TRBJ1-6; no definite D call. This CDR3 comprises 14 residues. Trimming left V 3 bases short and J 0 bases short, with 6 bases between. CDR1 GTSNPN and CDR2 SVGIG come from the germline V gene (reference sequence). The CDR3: CAWSLGSYNSPLHF. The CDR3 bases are TGTGCCTGGAGCCTCGGCTCCTATAATTCACCCCTCCACTTT.